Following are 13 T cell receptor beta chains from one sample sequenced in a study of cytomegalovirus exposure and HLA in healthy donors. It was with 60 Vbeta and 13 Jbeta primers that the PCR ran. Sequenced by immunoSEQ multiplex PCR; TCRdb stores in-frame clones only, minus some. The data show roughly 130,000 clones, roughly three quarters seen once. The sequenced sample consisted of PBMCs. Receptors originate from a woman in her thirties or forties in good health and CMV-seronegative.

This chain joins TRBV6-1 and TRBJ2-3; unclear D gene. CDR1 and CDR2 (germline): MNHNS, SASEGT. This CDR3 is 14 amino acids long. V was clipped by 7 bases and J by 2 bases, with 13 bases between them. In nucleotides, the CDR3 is TGTGCCAGCATCCCGCCAGGCGTCACAGATACGCAGTATTTT. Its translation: CASIPPGVTDTQYF.

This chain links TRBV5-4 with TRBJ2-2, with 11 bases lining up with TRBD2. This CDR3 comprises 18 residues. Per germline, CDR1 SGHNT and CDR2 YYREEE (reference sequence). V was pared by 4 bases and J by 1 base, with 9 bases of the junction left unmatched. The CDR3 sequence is CASSRGLAGGQNTGELFF. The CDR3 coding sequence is TGTGCCAGCAGCAGGGGGCTAGCGGGGGGCCAGAACACCGGGGAGCTGTTTTTT.

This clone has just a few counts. CDR3 nucleotides: TGTGCCAGCCGAGGACAGGGGGCAGGTTATGGCTACACCTTC. It translates to CASRGQGAGYGYTF. The chain recombines TRBV28 with TRBJ1-2; 11 positions match TRBD1. The CDR3 length is 14 residues. The germline gives CDR1 MDHEN, CDR2 SYDVKM. V lost 8 bases, J lost 5 bases, and 7 bases stayed unmatched.

This chain's CDR3 is CASEEQSYNEQFF. CDR3 coding DNA: TGTGCCAGCGAGGAGCAATCCTACAATGAGCAGTTCTTC. The chain carries TRBV28 and TRBJ2-1; D gene ambiguous. Germline CDR1 MDHEN, CDR2 SYDVKM. The V gene lost 8 bases and the J gene lost 1 base, with 9 bases spanning the gap. This CDR3 has 13 amino acids.

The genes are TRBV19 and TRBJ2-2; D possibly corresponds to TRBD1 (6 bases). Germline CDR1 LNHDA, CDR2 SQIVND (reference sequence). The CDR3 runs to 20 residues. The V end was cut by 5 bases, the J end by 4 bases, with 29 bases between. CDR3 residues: CASSPLPGQGVPGGTGELFF. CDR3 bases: TGTGCCAGTAGTCCACTTCCGGGACAAGGAGTCCCGGGTGGCACCGGGGAGCTGTTTTTT.

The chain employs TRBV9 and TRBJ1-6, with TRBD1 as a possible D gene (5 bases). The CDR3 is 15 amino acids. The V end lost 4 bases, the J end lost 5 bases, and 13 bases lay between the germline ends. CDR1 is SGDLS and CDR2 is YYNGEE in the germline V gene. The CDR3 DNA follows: TGTGCCAGCAGCCCTCGGTCAGGGAATAATTCACCCCTCCACTTT. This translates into CASSPRSGNNSPLHF.

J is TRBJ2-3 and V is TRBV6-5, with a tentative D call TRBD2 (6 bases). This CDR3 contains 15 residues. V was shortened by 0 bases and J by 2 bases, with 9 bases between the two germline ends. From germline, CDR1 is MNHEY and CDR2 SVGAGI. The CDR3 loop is CASSYSGLLTDTQYF. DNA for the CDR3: TGTGCCAGCAGTTACTCGGGACTCCTCACAGATACGCAGTATTTT.

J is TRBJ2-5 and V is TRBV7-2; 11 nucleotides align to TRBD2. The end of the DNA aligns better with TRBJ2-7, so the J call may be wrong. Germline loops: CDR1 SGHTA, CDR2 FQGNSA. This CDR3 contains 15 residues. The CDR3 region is CASSPSGGRSYEQYF. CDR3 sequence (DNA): TGTGCCAGCAGCCCTAGCGGGGGGCGCTCCTACGAGCAGTACTTC.

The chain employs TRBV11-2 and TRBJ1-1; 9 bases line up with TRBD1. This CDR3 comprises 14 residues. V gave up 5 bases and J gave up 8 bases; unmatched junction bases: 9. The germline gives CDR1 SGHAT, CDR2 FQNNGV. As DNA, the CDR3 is TGTGCCAGCAGCCCGGGGACAGGGCGGGGGGAAGCTTTCTTT. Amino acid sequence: CASSPGTGRGEAFF. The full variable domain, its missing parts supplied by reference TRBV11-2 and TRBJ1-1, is EAGVAQSPRYKIIEKRQSVAFWCNPISGHATLYWYQQILGQGPKLLIQFQNNGVVDDSQLPKDRFSAERLKGVDSTLKIQPAKLEDSAVYLCASSPGTGRGEAFFGQGTRLTVV.

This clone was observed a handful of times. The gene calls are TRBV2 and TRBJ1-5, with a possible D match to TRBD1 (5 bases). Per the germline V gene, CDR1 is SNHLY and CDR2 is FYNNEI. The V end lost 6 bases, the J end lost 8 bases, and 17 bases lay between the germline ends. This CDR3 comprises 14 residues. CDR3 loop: CASSNGAGWEPQHF. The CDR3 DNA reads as TGTGCCAGCAGCAATGGTGCAGGGTGGGAGCCCCAGCATTTT. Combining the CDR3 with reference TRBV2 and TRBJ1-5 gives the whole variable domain EPEVTQTPSHQVTQMGQEVILRCVPISNHLYFYWYRQILGQKVEFLVSFYNNEISEKSEIFDDQFSVERPDGSNFTLKIRSTKLEDSAMYFCASSNGAGWEPQHFGDGTRLSIL.

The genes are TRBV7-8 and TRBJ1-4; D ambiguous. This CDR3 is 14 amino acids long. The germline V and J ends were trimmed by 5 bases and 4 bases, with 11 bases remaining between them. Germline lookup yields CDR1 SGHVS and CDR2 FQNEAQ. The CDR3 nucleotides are TGTGCCAGCAGCCTCAACAGCTATAATGAAAAACTGTTTTTT. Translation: CASSLNSYNEKLFF. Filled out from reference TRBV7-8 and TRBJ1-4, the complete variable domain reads GAGVSQSPRYKVAKRGQDVALRCDPISGHVSLFWYQQALGQGPEFLTYFQNEAQLDKSGLPSDRFFAERPEGSVSTLKIQRTQQEDSAVYLCASSLNSYNEKLFFGSGTQLSVL.

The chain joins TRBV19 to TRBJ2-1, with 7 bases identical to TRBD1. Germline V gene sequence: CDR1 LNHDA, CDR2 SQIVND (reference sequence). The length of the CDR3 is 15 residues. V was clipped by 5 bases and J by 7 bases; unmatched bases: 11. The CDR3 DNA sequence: TGTGCCAGTAGTCTCCAAGGGGGCAGTCGGAATGAGCAGTTCTTC. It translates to CASSLQGGSRNEQFF.

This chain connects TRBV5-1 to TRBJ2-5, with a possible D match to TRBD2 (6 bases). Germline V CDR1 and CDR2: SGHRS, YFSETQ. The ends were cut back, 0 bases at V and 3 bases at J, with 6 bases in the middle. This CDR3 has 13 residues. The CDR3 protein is CASSLGREETQYF. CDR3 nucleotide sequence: TGCGCCAGCAGCTTGGGGAGGGAAGAGACCCAGTACTTC.